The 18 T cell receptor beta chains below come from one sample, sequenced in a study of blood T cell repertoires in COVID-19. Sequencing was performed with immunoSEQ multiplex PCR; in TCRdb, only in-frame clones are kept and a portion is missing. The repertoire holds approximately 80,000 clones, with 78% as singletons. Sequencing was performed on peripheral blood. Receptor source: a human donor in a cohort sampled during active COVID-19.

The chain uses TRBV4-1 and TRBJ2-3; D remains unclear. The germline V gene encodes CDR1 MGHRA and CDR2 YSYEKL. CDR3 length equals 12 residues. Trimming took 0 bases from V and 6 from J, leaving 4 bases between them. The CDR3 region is CASSQDRDTQYF. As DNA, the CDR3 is TGCGCCAGCAGCCAAGACCGGGATACGCAGTATTTT.

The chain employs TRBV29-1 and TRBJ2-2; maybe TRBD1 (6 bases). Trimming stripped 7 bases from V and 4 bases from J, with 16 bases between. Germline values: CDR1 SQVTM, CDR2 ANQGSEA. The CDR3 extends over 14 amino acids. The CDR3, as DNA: TGCAGCGCCGCGTATACAGGGCTCACCGGGGAGCTGTTTTTT. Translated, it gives CSAAYTGLTGELFF.

DNA of the CDR3: TGTGCCAGCAGAGACAGAAACTCCTACGAGCAGTACTTC. Its translation: CASRDRNSYEQYF. The genes are TRBV2 and TRBJ2-7, with D perhaps matching TRBD1 (5 bases). CDR1 and CDR2 from the germline V gene are SNHLY and FYNNEI. The CDR3 length is 13 residues. Trimming pared 6 bases from V and 0 bases from J, leaving 9 bases between.

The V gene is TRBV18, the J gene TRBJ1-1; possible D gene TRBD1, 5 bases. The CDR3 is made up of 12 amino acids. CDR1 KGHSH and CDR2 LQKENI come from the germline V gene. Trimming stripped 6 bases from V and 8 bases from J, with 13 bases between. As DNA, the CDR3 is TGTGCCAGCTCCCTAGGGGATTACGAAGCTTTCTTT. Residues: CASSLGDYEAFF.

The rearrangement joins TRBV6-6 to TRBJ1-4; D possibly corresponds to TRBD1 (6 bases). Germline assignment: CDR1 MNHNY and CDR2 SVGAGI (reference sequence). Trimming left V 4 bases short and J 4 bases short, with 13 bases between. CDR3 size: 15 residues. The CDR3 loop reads CASSSRDTYNEKLFF. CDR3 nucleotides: TGTGCCAGCAGTTCCCGGGACACTTATAATGAAAAACTGTTTTTT.

The CDR3 region is CASSYVRTEAFF. CDR3 DNA sequence: TGTGCCAGCAGTTACGTCCGGACTGAAGCTTTCTTT. The chain couples TRBV6-6 to TRBJ1-1, with no clear D. CDR1 is MNHNY and CDR2 is SVGAGI in the germline V gene (reference sequence). The CDR3 extends over 12 amino acids. Trimming removed 2 bases from V and 5 bases from J, with 6 bases in between.

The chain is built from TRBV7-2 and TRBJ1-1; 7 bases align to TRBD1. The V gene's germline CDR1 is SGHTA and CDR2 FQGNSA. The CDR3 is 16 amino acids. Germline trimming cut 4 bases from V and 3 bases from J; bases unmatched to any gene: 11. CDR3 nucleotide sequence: TGTGCCAGCAGCTCTGGGGCAGGGGGGATCCACACTGAAGCTTTCTTT. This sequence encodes CASSSGAGGIHTEAFF.

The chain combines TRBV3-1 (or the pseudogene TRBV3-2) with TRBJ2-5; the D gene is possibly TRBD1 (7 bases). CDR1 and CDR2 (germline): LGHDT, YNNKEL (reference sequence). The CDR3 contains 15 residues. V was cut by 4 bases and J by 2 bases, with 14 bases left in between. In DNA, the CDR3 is TGTGCCAGCAGCCGCGCGGGACAGAGTCAAGAGACCCAGTACTTC. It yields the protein CASSRAGQSQETQYF.

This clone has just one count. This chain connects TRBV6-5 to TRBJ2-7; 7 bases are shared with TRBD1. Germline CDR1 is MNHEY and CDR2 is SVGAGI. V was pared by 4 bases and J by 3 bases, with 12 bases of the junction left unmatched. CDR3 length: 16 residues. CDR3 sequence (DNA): TGTGCCAGCAGTTTTAAAAGGACAGGTCAAGGCTACGAGCAGTACTTC. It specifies CASSFKRTGQGYEQYF.

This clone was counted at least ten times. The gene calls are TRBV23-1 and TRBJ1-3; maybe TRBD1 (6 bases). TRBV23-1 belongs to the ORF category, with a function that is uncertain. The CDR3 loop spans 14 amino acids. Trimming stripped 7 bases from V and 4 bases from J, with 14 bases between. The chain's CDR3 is CASINRVHGNTIYF. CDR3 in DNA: TGCGCCAGCATAAACAGGGTTCACGGAAACACCATATATTTT.

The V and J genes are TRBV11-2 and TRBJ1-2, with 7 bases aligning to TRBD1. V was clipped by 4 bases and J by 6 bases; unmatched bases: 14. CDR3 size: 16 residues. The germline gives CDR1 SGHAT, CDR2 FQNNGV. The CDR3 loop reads CASSSEGLRDRNGYTF. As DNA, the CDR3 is TGTGCCAGCAGCTCCGAAGGCCTACGGGACAGAAATGGCTACACCTTC.

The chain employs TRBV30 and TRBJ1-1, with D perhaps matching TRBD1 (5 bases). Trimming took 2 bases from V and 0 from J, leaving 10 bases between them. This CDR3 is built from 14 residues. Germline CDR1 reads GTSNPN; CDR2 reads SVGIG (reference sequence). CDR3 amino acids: CAWSTGLLNTEAFF. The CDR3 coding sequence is TGTGCCTGGAGTACGGGACTCCTGAACACTGAAGCTTTCTTT.

In nucleotides, the CDR3 is TGTGCCAGCACTCGGGACACTACAGATACGCAGTATTTT. It encodes CASTRDTTDTQYF. The chain carries TRBV9 and TRBJ2-3; D is possibly TRBD1 (6 bases). The V and J ends lost 6 bases and 3 bases respectively, with 11 bases between them. This CDR3 is built from 13 residues. Looked up from germline, CDR1 is SGDLS and CDR2 is YYNGEE.

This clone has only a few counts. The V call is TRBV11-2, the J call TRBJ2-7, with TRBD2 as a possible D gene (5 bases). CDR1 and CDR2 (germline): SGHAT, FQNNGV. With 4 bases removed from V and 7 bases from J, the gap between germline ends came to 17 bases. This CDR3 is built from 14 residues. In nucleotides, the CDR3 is TGTGCCAGCAGCTACCGGGGAAACAACGGGGAGCAGTACTTC. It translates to CASSYRGNNGEQYF.

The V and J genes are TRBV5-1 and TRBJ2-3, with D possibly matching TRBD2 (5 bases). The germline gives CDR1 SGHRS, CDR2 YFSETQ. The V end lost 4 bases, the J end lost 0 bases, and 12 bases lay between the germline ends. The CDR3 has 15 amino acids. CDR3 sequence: CASSPGSISTDTQYF. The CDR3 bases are TGCGCCAGCAGCCCGGGAAGTATCAGCACAGATACGCAGTATTTT. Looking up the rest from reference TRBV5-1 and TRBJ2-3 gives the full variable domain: KAGVTQTPRYLIKTRGQQVTLSCSPISGHRSVSWYQQTPGQGLQFLFEYFSETQRNKGNFPGRFSGRQFSNSRSEMNVSTLELGDSALYLCASSPGSISTDTQYFGPGTRLTVL.

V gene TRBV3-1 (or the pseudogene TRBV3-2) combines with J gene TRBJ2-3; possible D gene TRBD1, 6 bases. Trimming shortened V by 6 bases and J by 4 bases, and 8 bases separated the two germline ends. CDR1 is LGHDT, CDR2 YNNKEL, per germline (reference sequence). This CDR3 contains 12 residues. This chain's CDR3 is CASSYRADTQYF. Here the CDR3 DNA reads TGTGCCAGCAGTTACAGGGCAGATACGCAGTATTTT.

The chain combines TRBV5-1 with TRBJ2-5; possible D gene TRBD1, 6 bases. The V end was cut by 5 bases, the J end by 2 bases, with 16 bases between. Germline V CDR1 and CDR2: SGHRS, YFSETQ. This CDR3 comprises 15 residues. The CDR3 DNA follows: TGCGCCAGCAGTTTTTTCCAAGGACAGCAAGAGACCCAGTACTTC. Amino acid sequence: CASSFFQGQQETQYF.

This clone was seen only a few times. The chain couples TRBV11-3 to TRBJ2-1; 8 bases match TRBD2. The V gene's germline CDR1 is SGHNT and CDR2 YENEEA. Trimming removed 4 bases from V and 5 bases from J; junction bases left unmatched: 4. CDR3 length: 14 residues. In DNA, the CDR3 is TGTGCCAGCAGCTCGGAAGCGGGGGACAATGAGCAGTTCTTC. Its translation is CASSSEAGDNEQFF.